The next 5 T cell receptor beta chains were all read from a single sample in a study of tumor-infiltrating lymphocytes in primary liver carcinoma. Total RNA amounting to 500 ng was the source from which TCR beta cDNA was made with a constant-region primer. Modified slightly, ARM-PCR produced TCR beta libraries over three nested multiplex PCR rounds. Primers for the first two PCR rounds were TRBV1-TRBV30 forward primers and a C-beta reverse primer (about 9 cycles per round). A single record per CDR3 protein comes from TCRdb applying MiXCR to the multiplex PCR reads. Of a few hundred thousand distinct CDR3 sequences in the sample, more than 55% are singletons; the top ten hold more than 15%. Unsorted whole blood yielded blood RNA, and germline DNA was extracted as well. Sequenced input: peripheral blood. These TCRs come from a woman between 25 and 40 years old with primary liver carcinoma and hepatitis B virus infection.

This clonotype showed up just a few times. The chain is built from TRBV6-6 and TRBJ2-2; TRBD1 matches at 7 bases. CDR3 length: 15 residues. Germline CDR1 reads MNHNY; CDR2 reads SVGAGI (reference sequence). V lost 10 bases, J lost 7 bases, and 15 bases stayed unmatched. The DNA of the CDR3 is TGTGCCACAACCGGGGCAGGGGGTCCAAGCGGGGAGCTGTTTTTT. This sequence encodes CATTGAGGPSGELFF.

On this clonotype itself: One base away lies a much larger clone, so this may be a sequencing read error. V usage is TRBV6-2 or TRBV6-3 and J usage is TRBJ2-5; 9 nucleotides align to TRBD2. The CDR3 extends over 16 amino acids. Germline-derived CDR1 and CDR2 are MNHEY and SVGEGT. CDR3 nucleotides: TGTTCCAGCAGTTTACAGGGCGGGAGGGCCCGAGAGACCCAGTACTTC. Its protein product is CSSSLQGGRARETQYF.

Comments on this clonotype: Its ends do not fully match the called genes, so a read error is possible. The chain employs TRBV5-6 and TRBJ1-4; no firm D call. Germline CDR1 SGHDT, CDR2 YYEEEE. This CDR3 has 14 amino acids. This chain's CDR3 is CASSATATNEELFF. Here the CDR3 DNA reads TGTGCCAGTAGCGCGACGGCAACTAATGAAGAACTGTTTTTT.

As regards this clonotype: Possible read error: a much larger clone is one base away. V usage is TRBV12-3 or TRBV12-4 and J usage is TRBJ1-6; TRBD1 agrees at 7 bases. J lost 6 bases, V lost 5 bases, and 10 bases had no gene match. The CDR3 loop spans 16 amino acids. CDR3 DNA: TGTGCCAGCAGTACACGAACCGGGACAGCTAATTCACCCCTCCACTTT. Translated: CASSTRTGTANSPLHF.

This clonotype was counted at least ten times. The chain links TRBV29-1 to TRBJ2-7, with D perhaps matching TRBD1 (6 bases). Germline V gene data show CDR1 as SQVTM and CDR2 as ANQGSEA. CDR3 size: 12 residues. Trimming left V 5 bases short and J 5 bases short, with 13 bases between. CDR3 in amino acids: CSVSPQGHEQYF. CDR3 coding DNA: TGCAGCGTTTCCCCCCAGGGGCACGAGCAGTACTTC.